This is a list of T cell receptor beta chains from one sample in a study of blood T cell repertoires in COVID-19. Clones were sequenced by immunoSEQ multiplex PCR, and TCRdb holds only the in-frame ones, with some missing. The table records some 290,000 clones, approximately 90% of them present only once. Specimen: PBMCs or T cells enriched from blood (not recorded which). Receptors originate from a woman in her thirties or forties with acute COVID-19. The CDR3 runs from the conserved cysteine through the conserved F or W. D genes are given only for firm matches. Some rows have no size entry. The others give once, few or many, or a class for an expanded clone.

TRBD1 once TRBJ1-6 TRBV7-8 TGTGCCAGCAGCTTGGGACAGGCCTATAATTCACCCCTCCACTTT CASSLGQAYNSPLHF
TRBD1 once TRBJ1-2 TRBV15 TGTGCCACCAGCAGTGTTCCCGGACAGGAAGGCTACACCTTC CATSSVPGQEGYTF
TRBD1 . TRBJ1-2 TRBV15 TGTGCCACCAGCAGAGCTCGGACAGGCGCTGGCTACACCTTC CATSRARTGAGYTF
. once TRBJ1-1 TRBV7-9 TGTGCCAGCAGCTTAGGTGTATGGAACACTGAAGCTTTCTTT CASSLGVWNTEAFF
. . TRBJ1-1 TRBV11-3 TGTGCCAGCAGGTTATCGCAGGGCACTGAAGCTTTCTTT CASRLSQGTEAFF
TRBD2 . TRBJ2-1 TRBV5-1 TGCGCCAGCAGCTCGGGACTAGCGGGCTCGAGCTCCTACAATGAGCAGTTCTTC CASSSGLAGSSSYNEQFF
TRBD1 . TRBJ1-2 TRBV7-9 TGTGCCAGCAGCTCCCCCCTATCGACAGGGAGCTATGGCTACACCTTC CASSSPLSTGSYGYTF
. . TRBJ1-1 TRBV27 TGTGCCAGCAGTACGGGACTTCTGAACACTGAAGCTTTCTTT CASSTGLLNTEAFF
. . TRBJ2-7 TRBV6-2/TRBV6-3 TGTGCCAGCAGTTATGAAACAGCTTACGAGCAGTACTTC CASSYETAYEQYF
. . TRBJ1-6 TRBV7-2 TGTGCCAGCAGCTTATTCAGGGACACCCAATTTTCACCCCTCCACTTT CASSLFRDTQFSPLHF
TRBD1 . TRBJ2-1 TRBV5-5 TGTGCCAGCAGGAGGATTCCGGGACAGGGATTTGTCCATGAGCAGTTCTTC CASRRIPGQGFVHEQFF
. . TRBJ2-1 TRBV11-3 TGTGCCAGCAGCTTAAAGGGGCATGAGAATTTCTTC CASSLKGHENFF
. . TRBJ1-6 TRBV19 TGTGCCAGTAGTACCAGCAAGGGGTCACCCCTCCACTTT CASSTSKGSPLHF
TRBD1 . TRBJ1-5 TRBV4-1 TGCGCCAGCAGCCAAGAGGGGCCGGGACAGCGAGTTCAGCCCCAGCATTTT CASSQEGPGQRVQPQHF
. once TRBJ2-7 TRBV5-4 TGTGCCAGCAGCTTCCGGGGAACCTACGAGCAGTACTTC CASSFRGTYEQYF
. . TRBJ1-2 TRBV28 TGTGCCAGCAGTGTGCTTACGGATCACTACGGCTACACCTTC CASSVLTDHYGYTF
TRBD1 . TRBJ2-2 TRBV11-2 TGTGCCAGCAGCCTTGGACAGGGCGCCACCGGGGAGCTGTTTTTT CASSLGQGATGELFF
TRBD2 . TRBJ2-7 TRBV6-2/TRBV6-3 TGTGCCAGCAGTAAACCGGGACTAATTTTGGAGCAGTACTTC CASSKPGLILEQYF